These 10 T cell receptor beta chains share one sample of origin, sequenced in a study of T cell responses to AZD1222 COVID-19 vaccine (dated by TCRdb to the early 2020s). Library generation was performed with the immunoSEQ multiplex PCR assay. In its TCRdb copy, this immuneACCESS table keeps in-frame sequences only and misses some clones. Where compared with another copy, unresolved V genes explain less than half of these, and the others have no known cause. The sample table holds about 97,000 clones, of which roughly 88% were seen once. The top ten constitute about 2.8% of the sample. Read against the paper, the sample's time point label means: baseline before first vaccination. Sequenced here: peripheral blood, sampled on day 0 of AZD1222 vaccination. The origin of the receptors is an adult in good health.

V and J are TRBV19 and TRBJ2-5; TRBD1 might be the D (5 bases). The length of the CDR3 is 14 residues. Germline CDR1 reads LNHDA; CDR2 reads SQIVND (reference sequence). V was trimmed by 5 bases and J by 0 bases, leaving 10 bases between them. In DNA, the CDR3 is TGTGCCAGTAGTTCCGGACACCACCAAGAGACCCAGTACTTC. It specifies CASSSGHHQETQYF. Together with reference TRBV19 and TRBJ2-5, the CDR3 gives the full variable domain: DGGITQSPKYLFRKEGQNVTLSCEQNLNHDAMYWYRQDPGQGLRLIYYSQIVNDFQKGDIAEGYSVSREKKESFPLTVTSAQKNPTAFYLCASSSGHHQETQYFGPGTRLLVL.

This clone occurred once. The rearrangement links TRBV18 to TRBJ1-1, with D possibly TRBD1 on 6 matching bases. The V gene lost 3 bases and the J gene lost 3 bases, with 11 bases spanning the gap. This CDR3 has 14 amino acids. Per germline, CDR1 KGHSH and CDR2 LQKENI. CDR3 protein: CASSPMEGDTEAFF. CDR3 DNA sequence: TGTGCCAGCTCACCTATGGAGGGGGACACTGAAGCTTTCTTT.

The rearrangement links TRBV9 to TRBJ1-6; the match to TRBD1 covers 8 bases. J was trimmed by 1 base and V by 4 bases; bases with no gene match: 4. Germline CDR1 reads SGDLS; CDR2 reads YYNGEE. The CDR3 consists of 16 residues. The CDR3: CASSSRDRSYNSPLHF. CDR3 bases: TGTGCCAGCAGCTCCCGGGACAGGTCCTATAATTCACCCCTCCACTTT.

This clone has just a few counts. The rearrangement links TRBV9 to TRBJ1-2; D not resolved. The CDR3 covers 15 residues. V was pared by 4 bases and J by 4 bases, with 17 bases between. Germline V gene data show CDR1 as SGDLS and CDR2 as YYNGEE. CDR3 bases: TGTGCCAGCAGCCTACAGCCCCCGCTGTTCTATGGCTACACCTTC. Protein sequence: CASSLQPPLFYGYTF. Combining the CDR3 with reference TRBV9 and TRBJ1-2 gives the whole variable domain DSGVTQTPKHLITATGQRVTLRCSPRSGDLSVYWYQQSLDQGLQFLIQYYNGEERAKGNILERFSAQQFPDLHSELNLSSLELGDSALYFCASSLQPPLFYGYTFGSGTRLTVV.

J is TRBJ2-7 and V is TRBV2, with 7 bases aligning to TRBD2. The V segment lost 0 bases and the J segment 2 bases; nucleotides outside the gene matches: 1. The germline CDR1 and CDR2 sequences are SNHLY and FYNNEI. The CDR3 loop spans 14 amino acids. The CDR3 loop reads CASSEAGGAYEQYF. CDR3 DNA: TGTGCCAGCAGTGAAGCGGGGGGGGCCTACGAGCAGTACTTC.

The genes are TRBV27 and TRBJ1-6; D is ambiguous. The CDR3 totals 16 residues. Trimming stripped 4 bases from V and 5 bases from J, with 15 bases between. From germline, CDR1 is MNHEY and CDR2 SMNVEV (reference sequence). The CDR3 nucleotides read TGTGCCAGCAGTTCCATCGTCCAGGCCAATAATTCACCCCTCCACTTT. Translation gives CASSSIVQANNSPLHF.

Written as DNA, the CDR3 is TGTGCCAGCAGCCAAGTAGGCGTTGCAACTAATGAAAAACTGTTTTTT. The encoded protein is CASSQVGVATNEKLFF. This rearrangement joins TRBV3-1 (or the pseudogene TRBV3-2) to TRBJ1-4; D is unclear. Germline-derived CDR1 and CDR2 are LGHDT and YNNKEL (reference sequence). The ends were cut back, 1 base at V and 0 bases at J, with 9 bases in the middle. The CDR3 is 16 residues long.

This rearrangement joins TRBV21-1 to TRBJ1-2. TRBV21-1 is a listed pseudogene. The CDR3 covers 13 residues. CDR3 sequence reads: CASSKHPGFGYTF. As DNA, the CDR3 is TGTGCCAGCAGCAAACACCCGGGCTTTGGCTACACCTTC.

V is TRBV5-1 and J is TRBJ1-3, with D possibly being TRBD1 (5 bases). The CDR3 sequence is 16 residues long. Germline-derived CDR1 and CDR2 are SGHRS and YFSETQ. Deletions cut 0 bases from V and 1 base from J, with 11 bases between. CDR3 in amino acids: CASSLVGVDSGNTIYF. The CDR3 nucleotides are TGCGCCAGCAGCTTGGTGGGGGTAGATTCTGGAAACACCATATATTTT.

This chain's CDR3 is CASSPDSAISYGYTF. CDR3 in DNA: TGTGCCAGCTCACCGGACAGCGCCATTTCCTATGGCTACACCTTC. J is TRBJ1-2 and V is TRBV18; weak D call: TRBD1 (6 bases). The CDR3 contains 15 residues. V was clipped by 3 bases and J by 4 bases, with 15 bases between them. Germline V lookup: CDR1 KGHSH, CDR2 LQKENI. The full variable domain, with the rest looked up from reference TRBV18 and TRBJ1-2, is NAGVMQNPRHLVRRRGQEARLRCSPMKGHSHVYWYRQLPEEGLKFMVYLQKENIIDESGMPKERFSAEFPKEGPSILRIQQVVRGDSAAYFCASSPDSAISYGYTFGSGTRLTVV.